This is a list of T cell receptor beta chains from one sample in a study of beta chain features in type 1 diabetes. Method: immunoSEQ multiplex PCR; TCRdb's copy keeps in-frame clones and lacks some. This table holds tens of thousands of clones, roughly 34% found once. The specimen sequenced was stem cell memory CD4+ T cells from blood. These receptors were collected from a woman aged 18 to 35 in good health. Each CDR3 is given with its conserved first and last residue. Fields, in order: clone size, J gene, V gene, D gene, CDR3 protein, CDR3 DNA. D genes are given only for firm matches. Clone size, where shown, is once, few, many, or a class for clones that have expanded.

size: few
J: TRBJ1-1
V: TRBV4-2
D: TRBD1
CDR3: CASSPGTGPPGDTEAFF
DNA: TGTGCCAGCAGCCCCGGGACAGGGCCCCCTGGGGACACTGAAGCTTTCTTT

size: NA
J: TRBJ2-1
V: TRBV18
D: TRBD1
CDR3: CASSPPGQGKGEQFF
DNA: TGTGCCAGCTCACCACCGGGACAGGGTAAAGGTGAGCAGTTCTTC

size: NA
J: TRBJ2-1
V: TRBV7-2
D: NA
CDR3: CASSAGRLEKNEQFF
DNA: TGTGCCTCCAGCGCGGGGAGACTCGAAAAAAATGAGCAGTTCTTC

size: NA
J: TRBJ2-5
V: TRBV7-3
D: NA
CDR3: CASSLMTGETQYF
DNA: TGTGCCAGCAGCTTAATGACTGGAGAGACCCAGTACTTC

size: NA
J: TRBJ2-5
V: TRBV19
D: TRBD1
CDR3: CASSSRDRGETQYF
DNA: TGTGCCAGTAGTTCCAGGGACAGGGGTGAGACCCAGTACTTC

size: few
J: TRBJ2-7
V: TRBV9
D: TRBD2
CDR3: CASSVGGGSTYEQYF
DNA: TGTGCCAGCAGCGTAGGGGGCGGGAGCACCTACGAGCAGTACTTC

size: few
J: TRBJ2-1
V: TRBV5-1
D: TRBD2
CDR3: CASSPGTSGTPGYNEQFF
DNA: TGCGCCAGCAGCCCTGGGACTAGCGGGACCCCTGGCTACAATGAGCAGTTCTTC

size: NA
J: TRBJ1-1
V: TRBV18
D: TRBD1
CDR3: CASSSGGTEAFF
DNA: TGTGCCAGCTCATCAGGGGGCACTGAAGCTTTCTTT

size: NA
J: TRBJ1-6
V: TRBV10-3
D: NA
CDR3: CAGGGDLNSPLHF
DNA: TGTGCCGGAGGAGGGGATCTGAATTCACCCCTCCACTTT

size: few
J: TRBJ2-2
V: TRBV6-1
D: NA
CDR3: CASSGIDSKGSGELFF
DNA: TGTGCCAGCAGTGGCATAGATTCAAAGGGGTCCGGGGAGCTGTTTTTT

size: few
J: TRBJ2-7
V: TRBV7-2
D: TRBD1
CDR3: CASSPSGTGSEQYF
DNA: TGTGCCAGCAGCCCTTCCGGGACAGGGAGCGAGCAGTACTTC

size: once
J: TRBJ2-7
V: TRBV7-2
D: TRBD2
CDR3: CASSSGTSGRFGEQYF
DNA: TGTGCCAGCAGCTCAGGGACTAGCGGGAGATTCGGCGAGCAGTACTTC

size: NA
J: TRBJ2-2
V: TRBV9
D: NA
CDR3: CASSVWRGNTGELFF
DNA: TGTGCCAGCAGCGTTTGGAGGGGGAACACCGGGGAGCTGTTTTTT

size: NA
J: TRBJ2-3
V: TRBV7-9
D: TRBD1
CDR3: CASARDRDVDTQYF
DNA: TGTGCCAGCGCACGGGACAGGGATGTAGATACGCAGTATTTT

size: NA
J: TRBJ2-2
V: TRBV30
D: NA
CDR3: CAWIQGPGHGELFF
DNA: TGTGCCTGGATCCAGGGGCCGGGACACGGGGAGCTGTTTTTT

size: NA
J: TRBJ1-1
V: TRBV6-4
D: NA
CDR3: CASSDTGGMNTEAFF
DNA: TGTGCCAGCAGTGACACGGGGGGAATGAACACTGAAGCTTTCTTT

size: NA
J: TRBJ1-2
V: TRBV5-8
D: NA
CDR3: CASSLVEGNSVYGYTF
DNA: TGTGCCAGCAGCTTAGTAGAGGGTAACTCGGTCTATGGCTACACCTTC

size: few
J: TRBJ2-6
V: TRBV7-8
D: TRBD2
CDR3: CASSPRGGTGANVLTF
DNA: TGTGCCAGCAGCCCCCGGGGGGGAACTGGGGCCAACGTCCTGACTTTC

size: few
J: TRBJ1-2
V: TRBV7-9
D: NA
CDR3: CASSSREANYGYTF
DNA: TGTGCCAGCAGCTCCAGGGAGGCTAACTATGGCTACACCTTC